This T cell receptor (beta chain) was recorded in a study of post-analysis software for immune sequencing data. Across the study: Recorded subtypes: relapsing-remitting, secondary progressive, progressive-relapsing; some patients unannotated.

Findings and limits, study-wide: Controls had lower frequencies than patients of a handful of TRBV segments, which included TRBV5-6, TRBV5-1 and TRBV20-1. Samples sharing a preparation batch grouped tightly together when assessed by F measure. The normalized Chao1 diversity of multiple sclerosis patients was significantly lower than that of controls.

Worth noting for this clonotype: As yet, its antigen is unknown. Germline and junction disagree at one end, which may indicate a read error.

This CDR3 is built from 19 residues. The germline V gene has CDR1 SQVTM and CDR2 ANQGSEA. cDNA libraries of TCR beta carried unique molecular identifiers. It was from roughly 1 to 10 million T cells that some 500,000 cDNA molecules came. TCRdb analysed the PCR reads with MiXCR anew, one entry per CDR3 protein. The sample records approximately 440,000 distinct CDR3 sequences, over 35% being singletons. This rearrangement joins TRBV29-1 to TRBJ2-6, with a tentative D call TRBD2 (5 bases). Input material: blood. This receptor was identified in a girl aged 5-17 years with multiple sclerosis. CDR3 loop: CSIEDRGNVPSSGANVLTF. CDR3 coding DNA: TGCAGCATTGAAGATAGAGGGAACGTGCCCAGCTCTGGGGCCAACGTCCTGACTTTC.